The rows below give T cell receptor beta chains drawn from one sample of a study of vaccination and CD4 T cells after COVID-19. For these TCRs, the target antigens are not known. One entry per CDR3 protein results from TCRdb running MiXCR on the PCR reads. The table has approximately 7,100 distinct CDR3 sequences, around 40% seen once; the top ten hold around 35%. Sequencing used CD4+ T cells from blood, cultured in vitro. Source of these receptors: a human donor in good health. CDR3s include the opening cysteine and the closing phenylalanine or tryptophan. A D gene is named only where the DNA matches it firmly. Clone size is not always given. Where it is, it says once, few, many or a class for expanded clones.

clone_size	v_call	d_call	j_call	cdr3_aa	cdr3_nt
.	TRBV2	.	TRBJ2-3	CASSRDTDTQYF	TGTGCCAGCAGCAGAGACACAGATACGCAGTATTTT
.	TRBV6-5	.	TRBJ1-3	CASSYGHSGNTIYF	TGTGCCAGCAGTTACGGCCACTCTGGAAACACCATATATTTT
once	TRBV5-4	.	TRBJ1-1	CASSVNRNTEAFF	TGTGCCAGCAGCGTGAATAGGAACACTGAAGCTTTCTTT
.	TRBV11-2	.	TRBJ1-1	CASSFSGPTEAFF	TGTGCCAGCAGCTTTTCCGGGCCCACTGAAGCTTTCTTT
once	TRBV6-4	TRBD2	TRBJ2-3	CASSAGLATTDTQYF	TGTGCCAGCAGTGCGGGACTAGCAACAACAGATACGCAGTATTTT
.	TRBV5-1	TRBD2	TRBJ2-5	CASSFASGGPETQYF	TGCGCCAGCAGCTTTGCTAGCGGGGGGCCAGAGACCCAGTACTTC
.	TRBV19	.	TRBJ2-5	CASSLGLQETQYF	TGTGCCAGTAGTCTAGGCCTACAAGAGACCCAGTACTTC
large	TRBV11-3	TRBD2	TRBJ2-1	CASSSRTSGVRDEQFF	TGTGCCAGCAGCTCAAGGACTAGCGGGGTCCGCGATGAGCAGTTCTTC
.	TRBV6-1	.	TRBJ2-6	CASMEAGANVLTF	TGTGCCAGCATGGAGGCTGGGGCCAACGTCCTGACTTTC
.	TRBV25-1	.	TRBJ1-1	CASSVYTEAFF	TGTGCCAGCAGTGTTTACACTGAAGCTTTCTTT
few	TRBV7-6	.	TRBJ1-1	CASSPNTGSTEAFF	TGTGCCAGCAGCCCCAATACAGGGAGCACTGAAGCTTTCTTT
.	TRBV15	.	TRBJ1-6	CATSRDGTGYSPLHF	TGTGCCACCAGCAGAGATGGGACGGGTTATTCACCCCTCCACTTT